The entry below gives a single TCR beta chain sequence along with its context. The specificity of this receptor is unknown. Base quality data are lacking; no much larger clone is found one base away. The data were obtained in a study of blood T cell repertoires in COVID-19 (dated by TCRdb to the early 2020s). Some background on the complete study: Samples from collaborators originated in the United States, Italy and Spain and spanned both the acute and convalescent phases of COVID-19. The samples were drawn from the first 160 participants of the ongoing ImmuneRACE study and from roughly 1,300 subjects provided by 6 global collaborators. A freely available public database, intended as a resource for researchers studying the immune response to SARS-CoV-2, is where the repertoires were released. The sample metadata nearly always contained a de-identified subject ID, COVID-19 status, age in years and sex. Where HLA class I and class II types were available, the types were taken from metadata supplied by the sample provider, not from assay-based typing. The dataset comprised deeply sampled blood TCRbeta repertoires from subjects exposed to, actively infected with, or recovered from COVID-19. The material from the prospective study consisted of cDNA or gDNA derived from T cells, B-cell-depleted T cells, or PBMCs. General conclusions and limits of the study: Clinical and demographic metadata were provided uncurated, with the amount varying by source and participant.

The collaborating institutions used their own protocols to collect whole blood in K2EDTA tubes. For TCRbeta analysis, collaborators shipped samples in one of three forms: frozen whole blood, isolated PBMCs, or DNA extracted from either of those sample types. From a lookup of the germline V gene, CDR1 and CDR2 are SGHAT and FQNNGV. V loses 0 bases of germline sequence and J loses 4 bases, and the interval between the two ends is 13 bases. The CDR3 spans 15 residues, from the cysteine through the phenylalanine. Of all the DNA, just the CDR3 is kept, 45 bases in frame from base 1. TCRbeta CDR3 regions were amplified from genomic DNA using the immunoSEQ Assay, a bias-controlled multiplex PCR. On the authors' methods: The number of nucleated cells in each sample was estimated by amplification of reference gene primers within the assay. To quantify the absolute abundance of each unique TCRbeta CDR3 rearrangement, sequence reads were collapsed and filtered. For each sample, productive Simpson clonality was calculated by taking the square root of Simpson's diversity index across productive rearrangements. TCRdb's version of the immuneACCESS table is confined to in-frame rearrangements and falls short of the full clone set. An unresolved V gene accounts for under half of the shortfall where checked; the remainder is of unknown origin. For V, J and clone size, that table is used; D and trimming come from the DNA. The table for this sample lists 170,000 or so clones; about 75% of them were counted only once. Roughly 25% of the sample is held by the ten biggest clonotypes.

Source material: peripheral blood. The rearranged chain carries TRBV11-2 and TRBJ2-7; a tentative D call is TRBD2 (6 bases match). This receptor was identified in a woman aged 70-85 years with acute or convalescent COVID-19. At the DNA level, the sequence is TGTGCCAGCAGCTTAGATCTCGCGGGAAGGTACGAGCAGTACTTC. Protein translation: CASSLDLAGRYEQYF.